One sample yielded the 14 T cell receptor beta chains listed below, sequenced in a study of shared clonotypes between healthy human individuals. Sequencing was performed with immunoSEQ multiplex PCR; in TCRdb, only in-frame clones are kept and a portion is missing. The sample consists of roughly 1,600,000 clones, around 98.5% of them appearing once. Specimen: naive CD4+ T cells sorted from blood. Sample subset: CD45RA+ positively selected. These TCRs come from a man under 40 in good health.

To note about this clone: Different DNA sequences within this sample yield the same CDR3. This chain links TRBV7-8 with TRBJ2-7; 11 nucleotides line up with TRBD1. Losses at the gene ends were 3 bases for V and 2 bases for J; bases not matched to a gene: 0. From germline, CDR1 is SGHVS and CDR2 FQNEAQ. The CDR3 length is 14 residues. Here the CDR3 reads CASSLGQGAYEQYF. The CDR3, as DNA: TGTGCCAGCAGCTTGGGACAGGGGGCCTACGAGCAGTACTTC. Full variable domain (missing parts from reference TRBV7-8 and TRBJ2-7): GAGVSQSPRYKVAKRGQDVALRCDPISGHVSLFWYQQALGQGPEFLTYFQNEAQLDKSGLPSDRFFAERPEGSVSTLKIQRTQQEDSAVYLCASSLGQGAYEQYFGPGTRLTVT.

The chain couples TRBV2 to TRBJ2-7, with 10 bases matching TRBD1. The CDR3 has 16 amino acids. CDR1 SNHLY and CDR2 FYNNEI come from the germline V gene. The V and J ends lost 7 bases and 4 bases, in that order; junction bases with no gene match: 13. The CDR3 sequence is CASTSGGDRGNYEQYF. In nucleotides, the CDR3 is TGTGCCAGCACCTCGGGGGGGGACAGGGGAAATTACGAGCAGTACTTC.

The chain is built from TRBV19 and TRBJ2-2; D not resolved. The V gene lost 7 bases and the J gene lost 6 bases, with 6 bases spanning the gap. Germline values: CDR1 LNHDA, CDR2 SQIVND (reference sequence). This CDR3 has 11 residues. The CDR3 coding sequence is TGTGCCAGTAAGCGTGCCGGGGAGCTGTTTTTT. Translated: CASKRAGELFF.

The chain's CDR3 is CAWNRQGFYEQYF. The DNA of the CDR3 is TGTGCCTGGAACAGACAGGGGTTCTACGAGCAGTACTTC. The rearrangement joins TRBV30 to TRBJ2-7; 8 positions match TRBD1. V dropped 4 bases and J dropped 3; count of bases not matched to a gene: 5. Per germline, CDR1 GTSNPN and CDR2 SVGIG (reference sequence). The CDR3 totals 13 residues.

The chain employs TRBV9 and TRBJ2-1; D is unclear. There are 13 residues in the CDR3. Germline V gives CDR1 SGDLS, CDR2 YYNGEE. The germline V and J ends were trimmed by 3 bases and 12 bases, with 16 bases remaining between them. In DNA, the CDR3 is TGTGCCAGCAGCGCAGGCATTTTAGCCCCGCAGTTCTTC. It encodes CASSAGILAPQFF.

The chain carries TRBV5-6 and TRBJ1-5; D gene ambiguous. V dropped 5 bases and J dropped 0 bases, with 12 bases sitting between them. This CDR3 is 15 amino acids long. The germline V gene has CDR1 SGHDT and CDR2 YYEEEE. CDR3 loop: CASSFGITSNQPQHF. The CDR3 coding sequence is TGTGCCAGCAGTTTTGGGATAACTAGCAATCAGCCCCAGCATTTT.

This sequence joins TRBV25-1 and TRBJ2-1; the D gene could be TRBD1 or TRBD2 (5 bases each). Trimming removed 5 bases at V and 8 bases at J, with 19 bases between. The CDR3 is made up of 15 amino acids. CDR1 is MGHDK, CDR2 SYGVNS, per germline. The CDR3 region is CASSKGPLAVHEQFF. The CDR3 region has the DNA TGTGCCAGCAGTAAGGGACCCTTGGCAGTCCATGAGCAGTTCTTC.

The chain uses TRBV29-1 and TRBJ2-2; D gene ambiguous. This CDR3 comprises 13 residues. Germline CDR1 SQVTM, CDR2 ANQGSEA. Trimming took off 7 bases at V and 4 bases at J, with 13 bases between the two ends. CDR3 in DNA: TGCAGCGGAGGTTCGAGCTCCACCGGGGAGCTGTTTTTT. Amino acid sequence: CSGGSSSTGELFF.

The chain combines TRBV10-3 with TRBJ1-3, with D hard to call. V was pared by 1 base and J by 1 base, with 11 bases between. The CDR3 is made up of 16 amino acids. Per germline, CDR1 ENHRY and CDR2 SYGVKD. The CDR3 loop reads CAISEYGVQSGNTIYF. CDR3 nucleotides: TGTGCCATCAGTGAGTACGGCGTCCAATCTGGAAACACCATATATTTT.

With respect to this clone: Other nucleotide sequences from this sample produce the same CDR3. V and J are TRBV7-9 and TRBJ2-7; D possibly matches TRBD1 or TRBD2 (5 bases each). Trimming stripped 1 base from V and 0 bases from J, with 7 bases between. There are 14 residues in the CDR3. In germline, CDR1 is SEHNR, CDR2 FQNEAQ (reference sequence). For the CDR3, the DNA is TGTGCCAGCAGCTTAGGGGGGAACTCCTACGAGCAGTACTTC. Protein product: CASSLGGNSYEQYF.

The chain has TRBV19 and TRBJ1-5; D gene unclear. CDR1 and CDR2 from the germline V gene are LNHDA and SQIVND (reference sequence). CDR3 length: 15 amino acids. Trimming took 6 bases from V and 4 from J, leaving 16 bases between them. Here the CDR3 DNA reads TGTGCCAGTAGGAGGAGGGAACCACCAAATCAGCCCCAGCATTTT. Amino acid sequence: CASRRREPPNQPQHF.

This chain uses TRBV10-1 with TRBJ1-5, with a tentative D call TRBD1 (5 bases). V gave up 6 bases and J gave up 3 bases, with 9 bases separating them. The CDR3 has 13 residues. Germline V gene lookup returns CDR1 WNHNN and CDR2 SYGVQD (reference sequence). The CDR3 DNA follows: TGCGCCAGCAGCCGACAGATCAATCAGCCCCAGCATTTT. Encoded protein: CASSRQINQPQHF.

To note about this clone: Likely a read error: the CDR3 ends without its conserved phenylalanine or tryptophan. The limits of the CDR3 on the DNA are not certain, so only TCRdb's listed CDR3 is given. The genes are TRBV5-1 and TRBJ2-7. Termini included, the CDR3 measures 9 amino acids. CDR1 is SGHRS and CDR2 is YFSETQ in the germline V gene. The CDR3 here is CASSLGPRT.

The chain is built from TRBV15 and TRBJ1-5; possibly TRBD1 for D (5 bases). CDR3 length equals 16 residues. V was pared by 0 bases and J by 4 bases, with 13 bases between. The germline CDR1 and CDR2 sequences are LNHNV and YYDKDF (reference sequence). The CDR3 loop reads CATSREGSRDNQPQHF. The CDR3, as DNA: TGTGCCACCAGCAGAGAAGGAAGCAGGGATAATCAGCCCCAGCATTTT. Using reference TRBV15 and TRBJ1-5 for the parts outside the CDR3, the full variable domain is DAMVIQNPRYQVTQFGKPVTLSCSQTLNHNVMYWYQQKSSQAPKLLFHYYDKDFNNEADTPDNFQSRRPNTSFCFLDIRSPGLGDTAMYLCATSREGSRDNQPQHFGDGTRLSIL.